This is a list of T cell receptor beta chains from one sample in a study of cytomegalovirus exposure and HLA in healthy donors. Using immunoSEQ multiplex PCR, the repertoire was profiled, and TCRdb retains in-frame clones only, with some absent. The table lists 65,000 to 95,000 clones, around 80% of them singletons. Sequences were obtained from PBMCs. The origin of the receptors is a male donor in good health and CMV-seropositive. The CDR3 runs from the conserved cysteine through the conserved F or W. D genes are given only for firm matches. A clone size is listed for some rows: how often the clone was seen (once, few, many), or a class if it is expanded.

clone_size d_call cdr3_length j_call v_call cdr3_aa cdr3_nt
- - 14 TRBJ2-7 TRBV5-5 CASSLGQGINEQYF TGTGCCAGCAGCTTGGGTCAGGGAATAAACGAGCAGTACTTC
- TRBD2 14 TRBJ2-7 TRBV27 CASSVSSGTFEQYF TGTGCCAGCAGTGTCTCTAGCGGGACCTTCGAGCAGTACTTC
- - 14 TRBJ1-1 TRBV7-3 CASSLSSMNTEAFF TGTGCCAGCAGCTTAAGTTCAATGAACACTGAAGCTTTCTTT
- - 14 TRBJ1-3 TRBV19 CASSATGLGNTIYF TGTGCCAGTAGTGCCACAGGGCTTGGAAACACCATATATTTT
- - 12 TRBJ1-2 TRBV27 CASGTSGHLSTF TGTGCCAGCGGAACTTCGGGACACCTTTCTACCTTC
few - 14 TRBJ2-2 TRBV6-1 CASSVFRNTGELFF TGTGCCAGCAGTGTTTTCAGAAACACCGGGGAGCTGTTTTTT
- TRBD1 16 TRBJ2-5 TRBV28 CASSIPGDRTKETQYF TGTGCCAGCAGCATCCCTGGGGACAGGACGAAAGAGACCCAGTACTTC
- TRBD2 16 TRBJ2-2 TRBV9 CASSPQTSGSHGELFF TGTGCCAGCAGCCCGCAGACTAGCGGGAGTCACGGGGAGCTGTTTTTT
- - 16 TRBJ2-1 TRBV9 CASSVLAKTTYNEQFF TGTGCCAGCAGCGTATTAGCCAAAACTACCTACAATGAGCAGTTCTTC
- TRBD1 14 TRBJ2-7 TRBV10-3 CAIRTGTGSYEQYF TGTGCCATCAGAACCGGGACAGGGAGCTACGAGCAGTACTTC